This T cell receptor beta chain was profiled in a study of early T cells in non-severe SARS-CoV-2 infection. The TCR library protocol attached unique molecular identifiers to the individual cDNA molecules. TCRdb reprocessed the 5' RACE reads via MiXCR and lists one record per CDR3 protein. The repertoire holds about 55,000 distinct CDR3 sequences, with roughly 8.2% as singletons. This clonotype appeared a few times. The CDR3 runs 15 residues. Trimming took 1 base from V and 7 from J; bases not matched to a gene: 3. Germline CDR1 SGHRS, CDR2 YFSETQ. The sequence was collected from an adult who was a healthcare worker with PCR-confirmed SARS-CoV-2 infection or an uninfected control (not recorded which). The material sequenced was whole blood. The chain has TRBV5-1 and TRBJ2-4; 12 nucleotides agree with TRBD2. The CDR3 loop is CASSLLAGGPNIQYF. CDR3 bases: TGCGCCAGCAGCTTGCTAGCGGGGGGGCCGAACATTCAGTACTTC.